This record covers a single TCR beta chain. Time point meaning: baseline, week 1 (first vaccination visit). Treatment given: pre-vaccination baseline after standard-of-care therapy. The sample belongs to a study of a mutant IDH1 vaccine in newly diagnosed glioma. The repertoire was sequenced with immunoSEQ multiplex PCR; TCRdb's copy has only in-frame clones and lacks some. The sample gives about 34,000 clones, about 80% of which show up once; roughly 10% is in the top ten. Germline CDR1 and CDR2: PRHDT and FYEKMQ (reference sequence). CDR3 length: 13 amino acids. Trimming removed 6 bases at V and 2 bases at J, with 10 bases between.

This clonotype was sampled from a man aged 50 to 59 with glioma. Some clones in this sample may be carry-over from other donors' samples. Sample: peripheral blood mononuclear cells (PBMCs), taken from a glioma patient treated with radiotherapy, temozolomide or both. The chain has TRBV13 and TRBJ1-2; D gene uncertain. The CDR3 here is CASSVSENYGYTF. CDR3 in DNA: TGTGCCAGCAGTGTATCAGAGAACTATGGCTACACCTTC.